Below are 9 T cell receptor beta chains sequenced from a single sample in a study of blood T cell repertoires in COVID-19. Assay: immunoSEQ multiplex PCR; the TCRdb copy retains only in-frame clones and omits some. The sample shows about 140,000 clones, 70% to 90% of them seen only once. Sequencing was carried out using peripheral blood. These receptors originate from a woman of 80 years or more with acute or convalescent COVID-19.

This clone was picked up a small number of times. The chain uses TRBV27 and TRBJ1-6, with TRBD1 as a possible D gene (5 bases). Per germline, CDR1 MNHEY and CDR2 SMNVEV (reference sequence). Trimming cost V 6 bases and J 0 bases, with 18 bases left between them. The CDR3 has 18 amino acids. CDR3 region: CASSSPFQGGSYNSPLHF. In DNA form, the CDR3 reads TGTGCCAGCAGCTCCCCATTTCAGGGAGGCTCCTATAATTCACCCCTCCACTTT.

V and J are TRBV15 and TRBJ2-7; 13 bases match TRBD2. V dropped 2 bases and J dropped 0; count of bases not matched to a gene: 10. CDR1 is LNHNV, CDR2 YYDKDF, per germline (reference sequence). The CDR3 spans 19 residues. CDR3 DNA sequence: TGTGCCACCAGCAGACCGCTCGGGACTAGCGGGGATTACTCCTACGAGCAGTACTTC. This codes for CATSRPLGTSGDYSYEQYF.

This clone was observed once. The V gene is TRBV6-5, the J gene TRBJ1-1; maybe TRBD1 (6 bases). CDR1 MNHEY and CDR2 SVGAGI come from the germline V gene. CDR3 length: 15 residues. Trimming shortened V by 3 bases and J by 3 bases, and 14 bases separated the two germline ends. The CDR3 coding sequence is TGTGCCAGCAGTTATTCCGACAGGTTGGACACTGAAGCTTTCTTT. Its translation: CASSYSDRLDTEAFF.

Comments on this clone: This CDR3 is also generated by other DNA sequences in the sample. V is TRBV2 and J is TRBJ1-5; D possibly corresponds to TRBD1 (5 bases). Germline V lookup: CDR1 SNHLY, CDR2 FYNNEI. The V and J ends lost 6 bases and 4 bases respectively, with 13 bases between them. The CDR3 sequence is 14 residues long. The CDR3 DNA is TGTGCCAGCAGCGGGACGGGAGGGAATCAGCCCCAGCATTTT. It yields the protein CASSGTGGNQPQHF.

The chain has TRBV19 and TRBJ1-2; a weak D match, TRBD1 (5 bases). The CDR3 sequence is 15 residues long. Germline loops: CDR1 LNHDA, CDR2 SQIVND (reference sequence). V lost 4 bases and J lost 3, with 15 bases in between. CDR3 bases: TGTGCCAGTAGTACTTCAGGGAGGAGGTACTATGGCTACACCTTC. Protein product: CASSTSGRRYYGYTF.

As to this clone: This sample includes further DNA sequences coding for the same CDR3. The chain employs TRBV2 and TRBJ1-1; D unresolved. The CDR3 has 14 amino acids. The V end lost 1 base, the J end lost 5 bases, and 11 bases lay between the germline ends. Germline CDR1 reads SNHLY; CDR2 reads FYNNEI. The CDR3 coding sequence is TGTGCCAGCAGTGAAGTGGGCGGGGATACTGAAGCTTTCTTT. Protein: CASSEVGGDTEAFF.

This clone is a singleton in its sample. The rearrangement uses TRBV11-3 and TRBJ2-3, with TRBD1 identical over 10 bases. The junction had 7 bases not matched to a gene; V was cut back by 4 bases and J by 6 bases. Germline V gene data show CDR1 as SGHNT and CDR2 as YENEEA. CDR3 size: 15 residues. CDR3 amino acids: CASSSEGQGPDTQYF. CDR3 coding DNA: TGTGCCAGCAGCTCGGAGGGACAGGGGCCCGATACGCAGTATTTT.

The chain couples TRBV6-1 to TRBJ1-3; 7 bases fit TRBD1. Trimming removed 4 bases from V and 0 bases from J; junction bases left unmatched: 6. Germline V gene sequence: CDR1 MNHNS, CDR2 SASEGT. The CDR3 consists of 16 residues. The DNA for the CDR3 is TGTGCCAGCAGTGCATCAGGGGGACTCTCTGGAAACACCATATATTTT. Residues: CASSASGGLSGNTIYF.

The chain links TRBV28 to TRBJ1-2; 9 bases are a match to TRBD1. This CDR3 has 16 residues. Germline lookup yields CDR1 MDHEN and CDR2 SYDVKM. After removal of 5 bases from V and 0 bases from J, the junction contained 7 bases not matched to a gene. CDR3 bases: TGTGCCAGCAGTCCCGGGACAGGGAAAGCTAACTATGGCTACACCTTC. The encoded protein is CASSPGTGKANYGYTF.